This T cell receptor (beta chain) appears in the sequencing data of a study of T cell changes during pregnancy in multiple sclerosis. Assay: immunoSEQ multiplex PCR; the TCRdb copy retains only in-frame clones and omits some. Seen here are approximately 40,000 clones, around 90% observed once, and the top ten hold under 0.4%. V was trimmed by 5 bases and J by 6 bases, leaving 27 bases between them. In germline, CDR1 is LNHDA, CDR2 SQIVND (reference sequence). The CDR3 has 18 amino acids. The rearrangement joins TRBV19 to TRBJ2-3; no clear D gene. The sequence came from a female donor in good health, enrolled as a control in a pregnancy study. Source: CD4+ T cells from peripheral blood mononuclear cells, taken in the third trimester of pregnancy. Here the CDR3 DNA reads TGTGCCAGTAGTTCTCTCCCCCAGGAAAGCATATCTTTTGATACGCAGTATTTT. Protein sequence: CASSSLPQESISFDTQYF.